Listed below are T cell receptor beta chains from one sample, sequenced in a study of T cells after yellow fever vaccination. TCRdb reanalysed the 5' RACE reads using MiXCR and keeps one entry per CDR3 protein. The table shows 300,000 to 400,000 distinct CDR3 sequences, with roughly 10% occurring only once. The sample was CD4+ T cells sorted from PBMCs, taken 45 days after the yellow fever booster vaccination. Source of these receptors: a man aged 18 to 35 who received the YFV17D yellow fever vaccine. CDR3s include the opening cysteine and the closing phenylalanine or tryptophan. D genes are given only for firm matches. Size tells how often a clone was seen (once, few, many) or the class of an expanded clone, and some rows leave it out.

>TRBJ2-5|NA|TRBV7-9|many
CASSSRERGSTQYF
TGTGCCAGCAGCTCTAGGGAGCGCGGGTCGACCCAGTACTTC
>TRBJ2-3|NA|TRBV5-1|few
CASSDRKGTDTQYF
TGCGCCAGCAGCGACAGGAAAGGCACAGATACGCAGTATTTT
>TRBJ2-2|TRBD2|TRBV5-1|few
CASSPRLATGELFF
TGCGCCAGCAGCCCGAGACTAGCGACCGGGGAGCTGTTTTTT
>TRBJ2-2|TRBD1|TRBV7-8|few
CASSLRGGPRGGELFF
TGTGCCAGCAGCTTAAGAGGGGGCCCCCGAGGTGGGGAGCTGTTTTTT
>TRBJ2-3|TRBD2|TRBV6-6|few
CASSYSYPSGVGDTQYF
TGTGCCAGCAGTTACTCGTATCCTAGCGGGGTGGGGGATACGCAGTATTTT
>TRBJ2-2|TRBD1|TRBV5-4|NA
CASSPGTGEIGELFF
TGTGCCAGCAGCCCTGGAACAGGGGAAATCGGGGAGCTGTTTTTT
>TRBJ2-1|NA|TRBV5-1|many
CASSLPSPGTYNEQFF
TGCGCCAGCAGCCTTCCATCCCCAGGGACCTACAATGAGCAGTTCTTC
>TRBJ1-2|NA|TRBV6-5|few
CASSQRGGGGYTF
TGTGCCAGCAGTCAGCGGGGGGGTGGTGGCTACACCTTC
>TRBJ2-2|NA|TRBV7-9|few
CASSEAGHGELFF
TGTGCCAGCAGCGAAGCGGGCCACGGGGAGCTGTTTTTT
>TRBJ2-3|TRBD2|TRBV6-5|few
CASSYQRGRSDTQYF
TGTGCCAGCAGTTACCAGCGGGGTAGGTCCGATACGCAGTATTTT
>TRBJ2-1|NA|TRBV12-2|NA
CASRSDSGSYNEQFF
TGTGCAAGTCGCTCCGACTCCGGCTCCTACAATGAGCAGTTCTTC
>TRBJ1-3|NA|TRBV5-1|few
CASSPGAREEGTIYF
TGCGCCAGCAGCCCTGGGGCGCGCGAAGAAGGCACCATATATTTT
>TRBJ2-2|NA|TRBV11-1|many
CASSLRSTGELFF
TGTGCCAGCAGCTTACGGTCTACCGGGGAGCTGTTTTTT
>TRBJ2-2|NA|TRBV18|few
CASSALQLGELFF
TGTGCCAGCTCAGCTCTGCAGCTCGGGGAGCTGTTTTTT
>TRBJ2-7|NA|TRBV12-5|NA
CASGLRGYEQYF
TGTGCTAGTGGACTTCGGGGGTACGAGCAGTACTTC
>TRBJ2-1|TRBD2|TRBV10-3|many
CAISESSAGRNEQFF
TGTGCCATCAGTGAGTCATCAGCGGGGAGGAATGAGCAGTTCTTC
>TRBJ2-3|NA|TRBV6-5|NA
CASSSPARTDTQYF
TGTGCCAGCAGTTCCCCGGCCCGCACAGATACGCAGTATTTT
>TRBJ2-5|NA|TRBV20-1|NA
CSAIDLRYQETQYF
TGCAGTGCTATTGACCTTCGATACCAAGAGACCCAGTACTTC
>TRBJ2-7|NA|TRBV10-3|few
CAINQQGSYEQYF
TGTGCCATCAATCAACAGGGTTCCTACGAGCAGTACTTC
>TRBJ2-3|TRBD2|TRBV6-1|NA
CASSEAALAGSTHTQYF
TGTGCCAGCAGTGAAGCCGCCCTAGCGGGGAGCACCCATACGCAGTATTTT
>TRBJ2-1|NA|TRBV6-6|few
CASSYSLGASEQFF
TGTGCCAGCAGTTACTCCCTAGGGGCCAGTGAGCAGTTCTTC